This entry describes one TCR beta chain. The antigen it recognizes is unknown. Base qualities are not provided; no much larger clone lies one nucleotide away. The data are from a study of shared clonotypes between healthy human individuals (dated by TCRdb to 2020 to 2022). As for the study more broadly: The cohort comprised a couple of women and a few men aged 18 to 49 years. To increase sequencing depth and limit assay-specific biases, TCR repertoire library preparation and sequencing were carried out by different laboratories using diverse techniques. For each donor, CD4 naive and CD4 memory were each given three plates, CD8 naive was given two plates, and CD8 memory was given one plate. Per donor, leukapheresis produced somewhere between about 0.9 and 9.5 billion PBMCs. To estimate repertoire size and how much clonotypes are shared between individuals, the study performed deep sequencing of blood TCR repertoires from five healthy adults. General findings and caveats noted by the study authors: Rarefaction of sorted-subset datasets indicated incomplete sequencing despite the large sequencing depth. Across a handful of donors, roughly 5% of naive CD4, approximately 3.5% of naive CD8, around 2.1% of memory CD4, and approximately 0.4% of memory CD8 clonotypes were shared. Because the study included only a small number of donors, the genetic and exposure-history diversity represented was limited. Pairwise subsampling indicated that sequencing depth was expected to affect the degree of clonotype sharing among donors. Larger estimated clonotype richness was generally found for naive subsets than for memory subsets. Compared with non-shared clonotypes, clonotypes shared by all four sorted-subset donors had higher generation probabilities. Sampling was limited to blood, and TCR repertoires in tissue likely differ from TCR repertoires in blood.

TCR CDR3 regions were amplified from genomic DNA by multiplex PCR using the deep immunoSEQ assay. Extracted genomic DNA from each cell subset was distributed evenly across all wells of several immunoSEQ 96-well plates, and each plate was treated as a replicate. For sorted subsets, about 210 ng of genomic DNA, equivalent to roughly 33,000 T cell genomes, went into each replicate PCR. Purified libraries were measured with a Qubit 3.0 fluorometer, size-checked on a Bioanalyzer 2100, and measured again with the KAPA Library Quantification kit. Every immunoSEQ 96-well plate was sequenced on a dedicated single-read 150-cycle Illumina NextSeq 550 flow cell. In the source study's methods: The immunoSEQ output contained only junctional sequences without quality scores, so filtering could not match that applied to full-length reads. Sequences were annotated with PyIR, a Python wrapper for IgBLAST v1.9, and V/J genes and CDR3 were assigned using IMGT germline references. Reads were removed for weak V/J assignments (E-value above 1e-6), missing CDR3, stop codons, out-of-frame junctions, or ambiguous translated residues. V3J clonotypes were defined by identical inferred V gene, J gene, and CDR3 amino acid sequence. Percentage overlap between repertoires was calculated by dividing the number of shared unique clonotypes by the size of the smaller repertoire. Richness of each repertoire was evaluated using RTK rarefaction, the Chao1 estimator, and Recon v2.1 estimates of unobserved clonotypes. For all TCRbeta clonotypes obtained by the gDNA method from a handful of donors, generation probabilities were computed with OLGA. Not all clones reach the TCRdb copy of this immuneACCESS table, which keeps in-frame sequences only. Checked studies attribute under half of the gap to unresolved V genes and leave the rest unexplained. V, J and clone size are those of that table, while D and trimming were read from the DNA. For this sample there are roughly 640,000 clones; around 97% appear just once. Around 0.06% of the sample comes from the top ten.

Donors were healthy HIV-negative adults with no recently reported acute infections or vaccinations. Every donor was a Caucasian adult living in Nashville, Tennessee, USA. CD4+ T cells were enriched by magnetic negative selection; naive cells were then positively selected on CD45RA, and the negative fraction formed the memory subset. After blood collection by leukapheresis, PBMCs were isolated using Ficoll-Histopaque density gradient centrifugation and then cryopreserved in the vapor phase of liquid nitrogen. Purity and quantity of every magnetically sorted T cell population were checked by analytical flow cytometry. Genomic DNA was isolated from each sorted fraction and quantified by UV absorbance on a Nanodrop 2000c. CDR1 and CDR2 are read off the germline V gene as MDHEN and SYDVKM. The germline ends are 14 bases apart after V is trimmed by 2 bases and J by 6 bases. The CDR3 covers 15 residues, taking in both the cysteine and the phenylalanine. CDR3 DNA only is kept here, 45 bases in frame from base 1.

Sequenced input: naive CD4+ T cells sorted from blood. Read against the paper, the sample's cell subset or site label means: CD45RA+ positively selected. The receptor chain draws on TRBV28 and TRBJ1-5; the D segment could be TRBD1, given 6 matching bases. This TCR was recovered from a woman under 40 in good health. The CDR3 protein sequence reads: CASSLVGAGSQPQHF. At the DNA level, the sequence is TGTGCCAGCAGTTTAGTGGGGGCGGGGAGTCAGCCCCAGCATTTT.